Each of the 14 T cell receptor beta chains below was sequenced from the same sample in a study of T cells after yellow fever vaccination. MiXCR, run by TCRdb on the 5' RACE reads, gives a single entry per CDR3 protein. The sample yields about 350,000 distinct CDR3 sequences, approximately 8% seen once. Here the sequenced sample was PBMCs, taken 45 days after the first yellow fever vaccination. The origin of the receptors is a man aged 18 to 29 who received the YFV17D yellow fever vaccine.

The gene calls are TRBV18 and TRBJ1-1; TRBD1 is a possible D gene (6 bases). Germline loops: CDR1 KGHSH, CDR2 LQKENI. V lost 3 bases and J 5 bases, leaving 19 bases between the germline ends. This CDR3 has 16 residues. The CDR3 coding sequence is TGTGCCAGCTCACCCGCCCTTATGAACAGGGTTACTGAAGCTTTCTTT. It specifies CASSPALMNRVTEAFF.

The rearrangement uses TRBV7-2 and TRBJ2-4, with TRBD2 as a possible D gene (6 bases). This CDR3 has 16 residues. Trimming left V 2 bases short and J 0 bases short, with 11 bases between. From germline, CDR1 is SGHTA and CDR2 FQGNSA. The CDR3 loop is CASSLWGVGAKNIQYF. The DNA of the CDR3 is TGTGCCAGCAGCTTATGGGGGGTGGGAGCCAAAAACATTCAGTACTTC.

Many counts were recorded for this clonotype. The genes are TRBV29-1 and TRBJ2-2; D remains ambiguous. With 6 bases removed from V and 0 bases from J, the gap between germline ends came to 11 bases. CDR1 and CDR2 from the germline V gene are SQVTM and ANQGSEA. The CDR3 consists of 14 residues. CDR3 DNA: TGCAGCGTCCAACGGGCCGCGAACACCGGGGAGCTGTTTTTT. Its protein is CSVQRAANTGELFF.

There are a few counts of this clonotype. This chain links TRBV12-3 or TRBV12-4 with TRBJ1-2, with D perhaps matching TRBD1 (6 bases). The CDR3 has 14 residues. Trimming took 5 bases from V and 5 from J, leaving 15 bases between them. The CDR3 DNA reads TGTGCCAGCAGTCCCACAGGGACCCGATATGGCTACACCTTC. Translation gives CASSPTGTRYGYTF.

The rearrangement links TRBV5-5 to TRBJ1-5; no clear D. V lost 0 bases, J lost 0 bases, and 10 bases lay in between. The CDR3 is 16 amino acids. Germline loops: CDR1 SGHKS, CDR2 YYEKEE (reference sequence). The CDR3 sequence is CASSLVAGYSNQPQHF. Here the CDR3 DNA reads TGTGCCAGCAGCTTGGTCGCGGGGTATAGCAATCAGCCCCAGCATTTT.

The CDR3 is CASSSRANEQFF. CDR3 bases: TGTGCCAGCAGCTCCAGGGCCAATGAGCAGTTCTTC. The chain has TRBV5-4 and TRBJ2-1; tentative D call: TRBD1 (5 bases). Germline CDR1 and CDR2: SGHNT and YYREEE (reference sequence). The CDR3 runs to 12 residues. V gave up 3 bases and J gave up 6 bases, with 7 bases separating them.

This clonotype came up once. The junction shows a germline mismatch at one end, possibly a read error. The J gene is TRBJ2-2, the V gene TRBV28, with TRBD2 as a possible D gene (5 bases). The CDR3 has 15 amino acids. CDR1 and CDR2 (germline): MDHEN, SYDVKM. The CDR3 region is CASSLPVWGTGEPFF. The CDR3 nucleotides read TGTGCCAGCAGTTTACCGGTGTGGGGTACCGGGGAGCCGTTTTTT.

The chain couples TRBV4-1 to TRBJ2-7, with 7 bases identical to TRBD2. The J segment lost 7 bases and the V segment lost 4 bases, leaving 10 bases of the junction unmatched. Germline lookup yields CDR1 MGHRA and CDR2 YSYEKL. CDR3 length equals 14 residues. CDR3 DNA sequence: TGCGCCAGCAGCCCCTTGGGGGAGGGAGGGGAGCAGTACTTC. This encodes CASSPLGEGGEQYF.

About this clonotype: A read error may produce the germline difference seen at one junction end. The gene calls are TRBV6-2 or TRBV6-3 and TRBJ2-7; 12 nucleotides agree with TRBD2. The CDR3 length is 14 residues. From germline, CDR1 is MNHEY and CDR2 SVGEGT. DNA for the CDR3: TGTGCCAGCAGTTACTCAGGACTAGCGGGACCCTATCCCTTC. It encodes CASSYSGLAGPYPF.

This clonotype turned up a few times. The genes are TRBV24-1 and TRBJ2-5; 8 bases align to TRBD1. V shed 7 bases and J 4 bases; nucleotides not matched to a gene: 10. Germline V gives CDR1 KGHDR, CDR2 SFDVKD. The CDR3 has 15 residues. The CDR3 DNA sequence: TGTGCCACCAGGGGTACCAACAGGGGGATAGAGACCCAGTACTTC. Protein sequence: CATRGTNRGIETQYF.

The chain employs TRBV4-1 and TRBJ2-5; no definite D call. Trimming removed 0 bases from V and 7 bases from J, with 12 bases in between. CDR1 and CDR2 from the germline V gene are MGHRA and YSYEKL. The CDR3 is 14 residues long. CDR3 protein: CASSQEIPQRTQYF. DNA for the CDR3: TGCGCCAGCAGCCAAGAGATCCCGCAAAGGACCCAGTACTTC.

The V gene is TRBV27, the J gene TRBJ2-2; 7 bases align to TRBD1. This CDR3 spans 13 amino acids. V shed 2 bases and J 9 bases; nucleotides not matched to a gene: 3. The germline V gene has CDR1 MNHEY and CDR2 SMNVEV (reference sequence). CDR3 loop: CASSLTGVRELFF. The CDR3 DNA reads TGTGCCAGCAGTTTAACAGGGGTTCGGGAGCTGTTTTTT.

The V call is TRBV20-1, the J call TRBJ2-1; D unclear. This CDR3 spans 16 amino acids. The germline CDR1 and CDR2 sequences are DFQATT and SNEGSKA (reference sequence). Trimming left V 1 base short and J 4 bases short, with 17 bases between. The CDR3, as DNA: TGCAGTGCTAGAGTTCCTGGGATCCAGACTTACAATGAGCAGTTCTTC. It specifies CSARVPGIQTYNEQFF.

The J gene is TRBJ2-5, the V gene TRBV5-1; TRBD1 matches at 7 bases. Trimming took 3 bases from V and 4 from J; bases not matched to a gene: 6. The CDR3 length is 14 residues. CDR1 and CDR2 (germline): SGHRS, YFSETQ. CDR3 DNA: TGCGCCAGCAGCTCGACAGGGTCTCGAGAGACCCAGTACTTC. Protein product: CASSSTGSRETQYF.